These 30 T cell receptor beta chains came from one sample sequenced in a study of CD8 T cells in Susac syndrome. cDNA came from around 0.5 to 1 ug RNA primed by random hexamers. TCRdb used MiXCR to reprocess the immunoSEQ multiplex PCR reads, holding one entry per CDR3 protein. The sample contains around 200,000 distinct CDR3 sequences, around 95% of which appear only once. The material sequenced was CD4+ T cells from PBMCs. These receptors all come from a human donor in good health.

This clonotype was seen once. J is TRBJ2-1 and V is TRBV7-9, with TRBD1 identical over 8 bases. The V gene's germline CDR1 is SEHNR and CDR2 FQNEAQ (reference sequence). V lost 6 bases, J lost 9 bases, and 10 bases stayed unmatched. The CDR3 runs 14 residues. The CDR3 region is CASSTRGRGGEQFF. The CDR3 bases are TGTGCCAGCAGTACCAGGGGGCGCGGCGGTGAGCAGTTCTTC.

The V gene is TRBV29-1, the J gene TRBJ2-3; D is ambiguous. Germline assignment: CDR1 SQVTM and CDR2 ANQGSEA. The CDR3 has 14 residues. Trimming took off 7 bases at V and 1 base at J, with 15 bases between the two ends. Here the CDR3 DNA reads TGCAGCGGACTTACCTTGTTTCGCACAGATACGCAGTATTTT. As protein: CSGLTLFRTDTQYF.

This clonotype has only a few counts. The chain recombines TRBV29-1 with TRBJ2-5; D gene ambiguous. The CDR3 length is 12 residues. Germline CDR1 and CDR2: SQVTM and ANQGSEA. Trimming removed 3 bases from V and 0 bases from J, with 5 bases in between. The DNA for the CDR3 is TGCAGCGTTGATAGTTACCAAGAGACCCAGTACTTC. This encodes CSVDSYQETQYF.

This rearrangement joins TRBV24-1 to TRBJ1-1; D remains unclear. V was shortened by 5 bases and J by 3 bases, with 3 bases between the two germline ends. Germline V lookup: CDR1 KGHDR, CDR2 SFDVKD. The CDR3 totals 11 residues. CDR3 nucleotide sequence: TGTGCCACCAGTGGGGACACTGAAGCTTTCTTT. Residues: CATSGDTEAFF.

The chain is built from TRBV29-1 and TRBJ2-3, with a tentative D call TRBD1 (6 bases). CDR1 and CDR2 from the germline V gene are SQVTM and ANQGSEA. CDR3 size: 14 residues. V was pared by 5 bases and J by 7 bases, with 19 bases between. This chain's CDR3 is CSVPGDLGIYTQYF. The CDR3, as DNA: TGCAGCGTTCCAGGGGACCTGGGGATATATACGCAGTATTTT.

The chain uses TRBV20-1 and TRBJ2-1; 11 bases line up with TRBD1. With 7 bases clipped from V and 4 bases from J, the junction kept 9 bases outside the gene matches. Germline lookup yields CDR1 DFQATT and CDR2 SNEGSKA (reference sequence). CDR3 length equals 15 residues. Here the CDR3 reads CSVLYGTGGYNEQFF. The CDR3 nucleotides read TGCAGTGTTTTATATGGGACAGGGGGATACAATGAGCAGTTCTTC.

V gene TRBV15 combines with J gene TRBJ2-3; 8 nucleotides agree with TRBD2. Germline-derived CDR1 and CDR2 are LNHNV and YYDKDF (reference sequence). V trimming: 0 bases; J trimming: 11 bases; junction bases outside the gene matches: 4. This CDR3 is built from 13 residues. The CDR3 nucleotides read TGTGCCACCAGCAGAGACCGGGAGGGCGGGCAGTATTTT. Encoded protein: CATSRDREGGQYF.

CDR3 sequence reads: CARRGLGQPQHF. CDR3 nucleotides: TGCGCCAGGAGGGGATTGGGTCAGCCCCAGCATTTT. The chain employs TRBV23-1 and TRBJ1-5; possible D gene TRBD1, 5 bases. TRBV23-1 is marked as an open reading frame, function uncertain. V gave up 9 bases and J gave up 6 bases, with 12 bases separating them. This CDR3 comprises 12 residues.

Here the CDR3 reads CASSAGEIWETQYF. The DNA for the CDR3 is TGTGCCAGCAGTGCCGGGGAGATCTGGGAGACCCAGTACTTC. The genes are TRBV12-3 or TRBV12-4 and TRBJ2-5; D possibly corresponds to TRBD2 (5 bases). Trimming stripped 5 bases from V and 5 bases from J, with 15 bases between. The CDR3 extends over 14 amino acids.

The chain combines TRBV3-1 with TRBJ1-1, with D uncertain. Germline V CDR1 and CDR2: LGHDT, YNNKEL (reference sequence). Trimming pared 5 bases from V and 1 base from J, leaving 17 bases between. The CDR3 is made up of 16 amino acids. For the CDR3, the DNA is TGTGCCAGCAGCAAAAGTGCCCTCGGTGGGAACACTGAAGCTTTCTTT. Translation gives CASSKSALGGNTEAFF.

The chain uses TRBV29-1 and TRBJ1-1, with 7 bases identical to TRBD1. The germline V gene has CDR1 SQVTM and CDR2 ANQGSEA. After removal of 7 bases from V and 4 bases from J, the junction contained 12 bases not matched to a gene. CDR3 length: 14 amino acids. The CDR3 loop reads CSAGTVMLGTEAFF. The CDR3 region has the DNA TGCAGCGCTGGGACAGTTATGTTGGGCACTGAAGCTTTCTTT.

V usage is TRBV27 and J usage is TRBJ1-2; a possible D gene is TRBD1 (5 bases). V gave up 5 bases and J gave up 6 bases, with 16 bases separating them. Germline CDR1 MNHEY, CDR2 SMNVEV (reference sequence). This CDR3 region has 14 residues. CDR3 bases: TGTGCCAGCAGTCGCTGGGGACTTTTCGATGGCTACACCTTC. This gives the protein CASSRWGLFDGYTF.

In its sample, this clonotype was seen once. The CDR3 spells CSARDLLAGNYEQYF. The CDR3 DNA is TGCAGTGCTAGAGACTTACTAGCGGGCAACTACGAGCAGTACTTC. This chain joins TRBV20-1 and TRBJ2-7, with 9 bases fitting TRBD2. V trimming: 0 bases; J trimming: 3 bases; junction bases outside the gene matches: 6. The CDR3 length is 15 residues. Looked up from germline, CDR1 is DFQATT and CDR2 is SNEGSKA (reference sequence).

This clonotype has a handful of counts. The V and J genes are TRBV7-2 and TRBJ1-2; TRBD1 matches at 7 bases. The CDR3 length is 13 residues. Germline V gene lookup returns CDR1 SGHTA and CDR2 FQGNSA. Trimming removed 4 bases from V and 4 bases from J; junction bases left unmatched: 3. The CDR3: CASSSDRIYGYTF. CDR3 DNA sequence: TGTGCCAGCAGCTCGGACAGGATCTATGGCTACACCTTC. The whole variable domain, remainder taken from reference TRBV7-2 and TRBJ1-2, is GAGVSQSPSNKVTEKGKDVELRCDPISGHTALYWYRQSLGQGLEFLIYFQGNSAPDKSGLPSDRFSAERTGGSVSTLTIQRTQQEDSAVYLCASSSDRIYGYTFGSGTRLTVV.

Only one count was recorded for this clonotype. The V gene is TRBV25-1, the J gene TRBJ1-2; unclear D gene. V lost 2 bases, J lost 8 bases, and 12 bases lay in between. The CDR3 spans 13 residues. Germline V lookup: CDR1 MGHDK, CDR2 SYGVNS. The CDR3 protein is CASSEPPLEGYTF. The CDR3 coding sequence is TGTGCCAGCAGTGAACCCCCCCTGGAGGGCTACACCTTC.

The chain has TRBV29-1 and TRBJ1-1; D is undetermined. V was cut by 7 bases and J by 5 bases, with 11 bases left in between. The V gene's germline CDR1 is SQVTM and CDR2 ANQGSEA. The CDR3 length is 11 residues. The CDR3 loop reads CSGLLGTEAFF. The CDR3 DNA reads as TGCAGCGGGCTGCTAGGGACTGAAGCTTTCTTT.

The chain links TRBV18 to TRBJ1-6; 7 bases line up with TRBD1. The ends lost 4 bases at V and 6 bases at J; junction bases unmatched: 3. CDR3 length: 14 amino acids. Germline values: CDR1 KGHSH, CDR2 LQKENI. CDR3 amino acids: CASSLRDSNSPLHF. In DNA, the CDR3 is TGTGCCAGCTCACTCCGGGACAGTAATTCACCCCTCCACTTT.

This chain connects TRBV29-1 to TRBJ2-5; no firm D call. Germline V gene data show CDR1 as SQVTM and CDR2 as ANQGSEA. The CDR3 runs to 14 residues. The V gene lost 7 bases and the J gene lost 1 base, with 16 bases spanning the gap. Here the CDR3 reads CSGRPYPLQETQYF. The DNA of the CDR3 is TGCAGCGGAAGGCCATACCCTCTCCAAGAGACCCAGTACTTC.

This rearrangement joins TRBV19 to TRBJ2-2, with TRBD2 identical over 8 bases. The CDR3 loop spans 15 amino acids. CDR1 and CDR2 (germline): LNHDA, SQIVND (reference sequence). The V segment lost 5 bases and the J segment 1 base; nucleotides outside the gene matches: 3. The CDR3 region has the DNA TGTGCCAGTAGTTTTCTAGCGGGGAACACCGGGGAGCTGTTTTTT. Protein sequence: CASSFLAGNTGELFF. Based on the CDR3 plus reference TRBV19 and TRBJ2-2, the full variable domain is DGGITQSPKYLFRKEGQNVTLSCEQNLNHDAMYWYRQDPGQGLRLIYYSQIVNDFQKGDIAEGYSVSREKKESFPLTVTSAQKNPTAFYLCASSFLAGNTGELFFGEGSRLTVL.

V gene TRBV20-1 combines with J gene TRBJ2-7; D assignment may be TRBD1 or TRBD2 (6 bases each). CDR1 DFQATT and CDR2 SNEGSKA come from the germline V gene (reference sequence). The CDR3 sequence is 13 residues long. Between the trimmed V and J ends, which lost 6 bases and 3 bases, there was a span of 15 bases. The DNA of the CDR3 is TGCAGTGCCCCACGGGGGCCCTACTACGAGCAGTACGTC. Its protein is CSAPRGPYYEQYV.

V gene TRBV6-5 combines with J gene TRBJ1-1; TRBD1 aligns across 8 bases. Germline loops: CDR1 MNHEY, CDR2 SVGAGI. The CDR3 contains 12 residues. Trimming removed 5 bases from V and 11 bases from J; junction bases left unmatched: 7. The CDR3 DNA reads TGTGCCAGCAGTCCCCGGACAGGGACTGCTTTCTTT. As protein: CASSPRTGTAFF.

The chain couples TRBV14 to TRBJ1-1; maybe TRBD1 (6 bases). Looked up from germline, CDR1 is SGHDN and CDR2 is FVKESK. Trimming took 2 bases from V and 3 from J, leaving 10 bases between them. The CDR3 has 14 residues. Written as DNA, the CDR3 is TGTGCCAGCAGCCAACTGGGACAAGACACTGAAGCTTTCTTT. Its protein is CASSQLGQDTEAFF.

This clonotype has only a few counts. The chain links TRBV7-2 to TRBJ1-1; the D gene is possibly TRBD1 (5 bases). V lost 3 bases and J lost 1, with 9 bases in between. CDR3 length: 14 residues. From germline, CDR1 is SGHTA and CDR2 FQGNSA. The CDR3 loop reads CASSLGPANTEAFF. The CDR3 DNA is TGTGCCAGCAGCTTGGGGCCAGCGAACACTGAAGCTTTCTTT.

The CDR3 sequence: CASSLELAGVYNEQFF. CDR3 DNA sequence: TGTGCCAGCAGCTTAGAACTAGCGGGGGTATACAATGAGCAGTTCTTC. V and J are TRBV7-8 and TRBJ2-1; TRBD2 matches at 11 bases. V trimming: 1 base; J trimming: 4 bases; junction bases outside the gene matches: 3. This CDR3 region has 16 residues. Per germline, CDR1 SGHVS and CDR2 FQNEAQ.

The sample holds one count of this clonotype. The chain has TRBV15 and TRBJ2-3; perhaps TRBD2 as D (6 bases). The CDR3 has 13 amino acids. The V gene lost 5 bases and the J gene lost 6 bases, with 12 bases spanning the gap. CDR1 and CDR2 from the germline V gene are LNHNV and YYDKDF (reference sequence). The CDR3 reads CATSRRASDTQYF. Here the CDR3 DNA reads TGTGCCACCAGCCGGAGGGCCAGCGATACGCAGTATTTT.

This clonotype was detected once. The genes are TRBV20-1 and TRBJ1-5; 7 bases align to TRBD1. The CDR3 runs 14 residues. V shed 2 bases and J 2 bases; nucleotides not matched to a gene: 3. Germline V CDR1 and CDR2: DFQATT, SNEGSKA (reference sequence). This CDR3 reads CSARPGTGNQPQHF. The CDR3 DNA follows: TGCAGTGCTAGACCCGGGACAGGCAATCAGCCCCAGCATTTT.

V and J are TRBV6-6 and TRBJ1-5; D uncertain. Germline V gives CDR1 MNHNY, CDR2 SVGAGI (reference sequence). The CDR3 spans 16 residues. Trimming stripped 2 bases from V and 1 base from J, with 12 bases between. In DNA form, the CDR3 reads TGTGCCAGCAGTTACGGGCCAGGCCTAAGCAATCAGCCCCAGCATTTT. This gives the protein CASSYGPGLSNQPQHF.

This sequence joins TRBV4-1 and TRBJ2-3; no definite D call. V lost 0 bases to trimming and J lost 2 bases, with 15 bases between them. The germline CDR1 and CDR2 sequences are MGHRA and YSYEKL. The CDR3 totals 17 residues. CDR3 sequence: CASSQDGQPHPTDTQYF. CDR3 nucleotide sequence: TGCGCCAGCAGCCAAGACGGCCAACCTCATCCCACAGATACGCAGTATTTT.

The table lists this clonotype with a count of one. This chain uses TRBV29-1 with TRBJ2-5; the D gene is possibly TRBD2 (6 bases). With 1 base removed from V and 5 bases from J, the gap between germline ends came to 11 bases. The CDR3 has 13 amino acids. CDR1 and CDR2 (germline): SQVTM, ANQGSEA. For the CDR3, the DNA is TGCAGCGTTGAAGCAGGCCGGGGGGAGACCCAGTACTTC. Protein: CSVEAGRGETQYF.

The chain links TRBV24-1 to TRBJ2-5; TRBD1 matches 7 bases. CDR1 KGHDR and CDR2 SFDVKD come from the germline V gene. CDR3 length: 15 amino acids. The J segment lost 5 bases and the V segment lost 4 bases, leaving 9 bases of the junction unmatched. Here the CDR3 reads CATSEAGDRVETQYF. DNA of the CDR3: TGTGCCACCAGTGAAGCCGGCGACAGGGTGGAGACCCAGTACTTC.